This TCR beta chain was identified in a study of OX40 agonist ivuxolimab in advanced cancers. Study as a whole: Patients assigned to dose escalation were diagnosed with hepatocellular carcinoma, melanoma, renal cell or head and neck cancer. Cohort: 80% to 90% men, mean age about 62, aged roughly 20 to 79.

TCRdb keeps only in-frame clones here, not all; method: immunoSEQ multiplex PCR. This table has around 23,000 clones, about 82% appearing once. Comment on this clone: Antigen specificity is unknown. In the same sample, other DNA sequences code for this CDR3.

Study-wide results and limits: Low normalized T-cell clonal expansion was additionally recorded for some nonresponders.

Germline loops: CDR1 SGDLS, CDR2 YYNGEE. Trimming left V 0 bases short and J 3 bases short, with 6 bases between. The CDR3 totals 13 residues. This sequence joins TRBV9 and TRBJ1-2, with D possibly matching TRBD1 (5 bases). The TCR was taken from an adult with an advanced solid tumor such as melanoma, head and neck, liver or kidney cancer. The source was CD4+ or CD8+ T cells sorted from blood, collected in a trial of the OX40 agonist ivuxolimab. The CDR3 loop is CASSVGGDYGYTF. The DNA of the CDR3 is TGTGCCAGCAGCGTAGGGGGGGACTATGGCTACACCTTC.